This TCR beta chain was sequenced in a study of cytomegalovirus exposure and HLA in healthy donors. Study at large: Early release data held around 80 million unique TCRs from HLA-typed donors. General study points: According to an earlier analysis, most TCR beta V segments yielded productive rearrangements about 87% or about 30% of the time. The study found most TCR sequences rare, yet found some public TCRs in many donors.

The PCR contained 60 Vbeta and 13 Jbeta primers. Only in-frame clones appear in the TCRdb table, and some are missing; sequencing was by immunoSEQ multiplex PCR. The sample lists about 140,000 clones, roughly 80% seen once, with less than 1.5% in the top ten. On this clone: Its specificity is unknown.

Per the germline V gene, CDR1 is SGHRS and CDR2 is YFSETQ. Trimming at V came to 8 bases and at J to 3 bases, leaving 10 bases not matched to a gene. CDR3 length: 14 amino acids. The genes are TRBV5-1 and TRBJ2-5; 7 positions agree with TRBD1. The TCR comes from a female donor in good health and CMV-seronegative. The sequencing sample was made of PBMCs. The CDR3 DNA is TGCGCCAGTCAAGCCCGGACAGGAAAAGAGACCCAGTACTTC. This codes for CASQARTGKETQYF.